The next 28 T cell receptor beta chains were all read from a single sample in a study of immune characteristics of hereditary and idiopathic chronic pancreatitis. Method: immunoSEQ multiplex PCR; TCRdb's copy keeps in-frame clones and lacks some. The sample has around 9,400 clones; roughly 77% are singletons. Chronic pancreatitis tissue was collected during total pancreatectomy with islet autotransplantation. Sequenced material: pancreas tissue with idiopathic chronic pancreatitis. Every receptor here comes from a human donor with chronic pancreatitis.

This clone appeared a few times. CDR3 in amino acids: CAISESGVTPVDTGELFF. The CDR3 region has the DNA TGTGCCATCAGTGAGTCGGGGGTAACGCCCGTCGACACCGGGGAGCTGTTTTTT. The chain links TRBV10-3 to TRBJ2-2, with D possibly called TRBD1 or TRBD2 (5 bases each). This CDR3 comprises 18 residues. CDR1 is ENHRY and CDR2 is SYGVKD in the germline V gene. The V and J ends lost 0 bases and 3 bases respectively, with 17 bases between them.

This clone has more than one count but fewer than ten. J is TRBJ2-2 and V is TRBV5-6; TRBD1 is a possible D gene (6 bases). Trimming took off 2 bases at V and 5 bases at J, with 10 bases between the two ends. The CDR3 runs 14 residues. The germline CDR1 and CDR2 sequences are SGHDT and YYEEEE. The CDR3 sequence is CASSLTRGTGELFF. CDR3 in DNA: TGTGCCAGCAGCTTAACCAGGGGTACCGGGGAGCTGTTTTTT.

The chain joins TRBV5-1 to TRBJ2-4; 10 positions match TRBD1. J was trimmed by 2 bases and V by 4 bases; bases with no gene match: 9. The CDR3 spans 17 residues. Germline V gives CDR1 SGHRS, CDR2 YFSETQ. The CDR3 bases are TGCGCCAGCAGCAGCCGACAGGGGGCCTTAACCAAAAACATTCAGTACTTC. It yields the protein CASSSRQGALTKNIQYF.

CDR3 nucleotides: TGCGCCAGCAGCTTGGTGGGGGACGACGAGCAGTACTTC. Protein: CASSLVGDDEQYF. The chain has TRBV5-1 and TRBJ2-7; the D call may be TRBD1 or TRBD2 (5 bases each). Germline V gene data show CDR1 as SGHRS and CDR2 as YFSETQ. Trimming removed 0 bases at V and 5 bases at J, with 9 bases between. The CDR3 has 13 residues.

Here the CDR3 reads CASSQDRGGQPQHF. The CDR3, as DNA: TGTGCCAGCAGCCAGGACAGGGGCGGACAGCCCCAGCATTTT. The chain recombines TRBV7-9 with TRBJ1-5; the match to TRBD1 covers 9 bases. V lost 5 bases and J lost 7; bases outside the gene matches: 6. The CDR3 sequence is 14 residues long. Germline CDR1 and CDR2: SEHNR and FQNEAQ (reference sequence).

The chain carries TRBV7-6 and TRBJ2-2, with a weak D call TRBD1 (6 bases). Germline-derived CDR1 and CDR2 are SGHVS and FNYEAQ. This CDR3 spans 16 amino acids. V gave up 1 base and J gave up 4 bases, with 13 bases separating them. This CDR3 is CASSLGAGVLTGELFF. The CDR3, as DNA: TGTGCCAGCAGCTTAGGTGCAGGGGTTCTCACCGGGGAGCTGTTTTTT.

This clone was observed a handful of times. V gene TRBV2 combines with J gene TRBJ1-2, with D tentatively TRBD1 (5 bases). The CDR3 is 13 residues long. Germline V gene lookup returns CDR1 SNHLY and CDR2 FYNNEI. The V end lost 3 bases, the J end lost 8 bases, and 13 bases lay between the germline ends. The CDR3 protein is CASSEGDSWGYTF. CDR3 coding DNA: TGTGCCAGCAGTGAGGGGGACTCTTGGGGCTACACCTTC.

In DNA form, the CDR3 reads TGTGCCAGCAGCTTAGGGGGCCTCGAACACGAGCAGTACTTC. Amino acids: CASSLGGLEHEQYF. This rearrangement joins TRBV7-9 to TRBJ2-7; D possibly corresponds to TRBD1 (5 bases). Germline CDR1 is SEHNR and CDR2 is FQNEAQ (reference sequence). With 1 base removed from V and 5 bases from J, the gap between germline ends came to 12 bases. The CDR3 runs to 14 residues. Full variable domain (rest looked up from reference TRBV7-9 and TRBJ2-7): DTGVSQNPRHKITKRGQNVTFRCDPISEHNRLYWYRQTLGQGPEFLTYFQNEAQLEKSRLLSDRFSAERPKGSFSTLEIQRTEQGDSAMYLCASSLGGLEHEQYFGPGTRLTVT.

The V call is TRBV5-1, the J call TRBJ2-1; a possible D gene is TRBD2 (5 bases). V lost 4 bases and J lost 0, with 20 bases in between. This CDR3 is 18 amino acids long. Germline CDR1 reads SGHRS; CDR2 reads YFSETQ. The CDR3 DNA follows: TGCGCCAGCAGCCCGCGCTTAGCGAGGCCCACCTCCTACAATGAGCAGTTCTTC. Translating it yields CASSPRLARPTSYNEQFF.

This clone was recorded only once. The chain is built from TRBV25-1 and TRBJ1-5; D unresolved. Trimming cost V 2 bases and J 6 bases, with 11 bases left between them. The CDR3 sequence is 14 residues long. Germline V CDR1 and CDR2: MGHDK, SYGVNS. The CDR3 DNA follows: TGTGCCAGCAGTGAACCAGGTCTCGGTCAGCCCCAGCATTTT. Translated: CASSEPGLGQPQHF.

The chain joins TRBV7-9 to TRBJ1-4; the match to TRBD1 covers 7 bases. Germline loops: CDR1 SEHNR, CDR2 FQNEAQ (reference sequence). Losses at the gene ends were 5 bases for V and 6 bases for J; bases not matched to a gene: 9. CDR3 length: 15 amino acids. The CDR3 reads CASSPGQFGYEKLFF. The CDR3, as DNA: TGTGCCAGCAGCCCGGGACAGTTCGGTTATGAAAAACTGTTTTTT.

This chain uses TRBV18 with TRBJ2-7; a possible D gene is TRBD1 (6 bases). Germline V gives CDR1 KGHSH, CDR2 LQKENI. Deletions cut 6 bases from V and 0 bases from J, with 15 bases between. The CDR3 totals 15 residues. As DNA, the CDR3 is TGTGCCAGCTCCCCCGAAGGACAGAGCTCCTACGAGCAGTACGTC. This translates into CASSPEGQSSYEQYV.

This clone was observed once. V usage is TRBV13 and J usage is TRBJ2-5; 13 bases agree with TRBD2. CDR3 length: 16 amino acids. Germline trimming cut 4 bases from V and 5 bases from J; bases unmatched to any gene: 7. Germline CDR1 is PRHDT and CDR2 is FYEKMQ (reference sequence). DNA of the CDR3: TGTGCCAGCAGCTCGGAACTAGCGGGGGGGATGGAGACCCAGTACTTC. This codes for CASSSELAGGMETQYF. Supplemented by reference TRBV13 and TRBJ2-5, the full variable domain reads AAGVIQSPRHLIKEKRETATLKCYPIPRHDTVYWYQQGPGQDPQFLISFYEKMQSDKGSIPDRFSAQQFSDYHSELNMSSLELGDSALYFCASSSELAGGMETQYFGPGTRLLVL.

The V call is TRBV18, the J call TRBJ2-1; D may correspond to TRBD1 or TRBD2 (5 bases each). The CDR3 is made up of 15 amino acids. Germline V CDR1 and CDR2: KGHSH, LQKENI. V lost 3 bases, J lost 12 bases, and 21 bases lay in between. CDR3 nucleotides: TGTGCCAGCTCACCGCTAGCCGCTGAGGGGACGCGGCAGTTCTTC. Amino acids: CASSPLAAEGTRQFF.

This clone showed up just a few times. The chain is built from TRBV3-1 (or the pseudogene TRBV3-2) and TRBJ1-3; no firm D call. The CDR3 has 15 residues. V lost 7 bases, J lost 2 bases, and 15 bases lay in between. Germline-derived CDR1 and CDR2 are LGHDT and YNNKEL (reference sequence). CDR3 sequence reads: CASIEGGSPGNTIYF. DNA for the CDR3: TGTGCCAGCATAGAAGGCGGGAGCCCTGGAAACACCATATATTTT.

The chain has TRBV18 and TRBJ2-4; D gene uncertain. The V end was cut by 3 bases, the J end by 2 bases, with 26 bases between. Germline V gene data show CDR1 as KGHSH and CDR2 as LQKENI. This CDR3 region has 20 residues. The CDR3 spells CASSPTTGPSSRRTKNIQYF. CDR3 bases: TGTGCCAGCTCACCGACAACCGGCCCCTCCTCTCGTCGAACCAAAAACATTCAGTACTTC.

The table lists this clone with a few counts. This chain connects TRBV7-2 to TRBJ1-2, with D possibly matching TRBD1 (5 bases). This CDR3 spans 14 amino acids. Germline assignment: CDR1 SGHTA and CDR2 FQGNSA. V was clipped by 6 bases and J by 7 bases, with 18 bases between them. The CDR3 loop is CASSFAGMLGGYTF. CDR3 bases: TGTGCCAGCAGTTTCGCAGGGATGCTTGGTGGCTACACCTTC.

The rearrangement links TRBV5-4 to TRBJ2-7; D perhaps matches TRBD1 (6 bases). This CDR3 is built from 14 residues. V shed 0 bases and J shed 1 base, with 8 bases lying between them. Germline V gene sequence: CDR1 SGHNT, CDR2 YYREEE (reference sequence). CDR3 protein: CASSLGQGSYEQYF. The CDR3 DNA sequence: TGTGCCAGCAGCTTGGGTCAGGGGTCCTACGAGCAGTACTTC.

This chain connects TRBV21-1 to TRBJ1-5; TRBD1, as called in the table, went unchecked against the DNA. TRBV21-1 is noted as a pseudogene. This CDR3 is 18 amino acids long. The CDR3 reads CASSKVLRQPYSNQPQHF. CDR3 bases: TGTGCCAGCAGCAAAGTGTTGAGACAGCCCTATAGCAATCAGCCCCAGCATTTT.

Only one count was recorded for this clone. V is TRBV5-6 and J is TRBJ2-5; D possibly corresponds to TRBD1 (6 bases). The CDR3 totals 15 residues. The V gene's germline CDR1 is SGHDT and CDR2 YYEEEE. Trimming cost V 3 bases and J 6 bases, with 18 bases left between them. The CDR3 nucleotides are TGTGCCAGCAGCTCGCCCGATTATGACAGGAAGACCCAGTACTTC. Residues: CASSSPDYDRKTQYF.

The chain joins TRBV6-5 to TRBJ1-2, with TRBD1 matching 7 bases. The CDR3 totals 15 residues. Germline V CDR1 and CDR2: MNHEY, SVGAGI. With 8 bases clipped from V and 2 bases from J, the junction kept 11 bases outside the gene matches. The CDR3 DNA follows: TGTGCCAGCTCCCAGGTTAGGGGGCAAAACTATGGCTACACCTTC. It translates to CASSQVRGQNYGYTF.

This chain connects TRBV6-5 to TRBJ1-3, with a weak D call TRBD1 (6 bases). The CDR3 has 13 residues. Germline loops: CDR1 MNHEY, CDR2 SVGAGI. The V end was cut by 11 bases, the J end by 4 bases, with 15 bases between. CDR3 protein: CAARPGDGNTIYF. Here the CDR3 DNA reads TGTGCCGCAAGACCAGGGGACGGAAACACCATATATTTT.

This clone was seen more than once but under ten times. The CDR3 spells CASSEGTGESYEQYF. The DNA for the CDR3 is TGTGCCAGCAGTGAGGGGACAGGGGAATCCTACGAGCAGTACTTC. The chain uses TRBV6-1 and TRBJ2-7; 10 nucleotides align to TRBD1. CDR3 length equals 15 residues. V lost 3 bases to trimming and J lost 1 base; unmatched junction nucleotides: 3. Germline CDR1 MNHNS, CDR2 SASEGT.

By share of the sample, this clone is medium-sized. The chain combines TRBV12-5 with TRBJ2-7, with unresolved D. CDR1 is LGHNT and CDR2 is FRNRAP in the germline V gene. The CDR3 has 15 residues. V dropped 3 bases and J dropped 1 base, with 13 bases sitting between them. The CDR3 sequence: CASGFSTMGSYEQYF. CDR3 DNA: TGTGCTAGTGGTTTTTCGACCATGGGGTCCTACGAGCAGTACTTC.

In DNA, the CDR3 is TGTGCCAGCAGCTTAGCTGTGGGCCCCAATGAGCAGTTCTTC. Its protein is CASSLAVGPNEQFF. V and J are TRBV7-9 and TRBJ2-1; D gene unclear. Trimming removed 0 bases from V and 6 bases from J, with 9 bases in between. Looked up from germline, CDR1 is SEHNR and CDR2 is FQNEAQ (reference sequence). This CDR3 spans 14 amino acids.

This clone came up once. V gene TRBV12-3 or TRBV12-4 combines with J gene TRBJ1-1; 7 bases fit TRBD1. The CDR3 covers 13 residues. Trimming at V came to 5 bases and at J to 1 base, leaving 1 base not matched to a gene. The CDR3 sequence: CASSRDRNTEAFF. The CDR3 bases are TGTGCCAGCAGTCGGGACAGGAACACTGAAGCTTTCTTT.

The chain recombines TRBV20-1 with TRBJ1-2; D might be TRBD1 (5 bases). The germline V gene has CDR1 DFQATT and CDR2 SNEGSKA (reference sequence). CDR3 length: 11 residues. The CDR3 is CSCRENYGYTF. The DNA for the CDR3 is TGCAGCTGCAGGGAGAACTATGGCTACACCTTC.

This clone was seen only once. Other nucleotide sequences in the sample specify the same CDR3. V gene TRBV5-1 combines with J gene TRBJ1-1; D uncertain. Germline V gene sequence: CDR1 SGHRS, CDR2 YFSETQ. V lost 0 bases and J lost 8, with 14 bases in between. The CDR3 runs 14 residues. The CDR3: CASSLARELGEAFF. In nucleotides, the CDR3 is TGCGCCAGCAGCTTGGCTCGGGAGCTAGGCGAAGCTTTCTTT.